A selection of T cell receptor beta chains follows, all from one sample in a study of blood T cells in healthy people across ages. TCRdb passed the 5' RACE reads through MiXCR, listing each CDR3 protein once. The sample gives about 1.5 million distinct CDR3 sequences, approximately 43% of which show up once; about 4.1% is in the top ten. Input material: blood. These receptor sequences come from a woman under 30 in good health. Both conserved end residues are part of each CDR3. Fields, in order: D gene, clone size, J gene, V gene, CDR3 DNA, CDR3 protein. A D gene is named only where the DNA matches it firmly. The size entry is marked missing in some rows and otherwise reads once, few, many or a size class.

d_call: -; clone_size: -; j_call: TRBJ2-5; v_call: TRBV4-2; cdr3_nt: TGTGCCAGCAGCCAACGCCTGAGGGGGTTAGAAGAGACCCAGTACTTC; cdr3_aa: CASSQRLRGLEETQYF
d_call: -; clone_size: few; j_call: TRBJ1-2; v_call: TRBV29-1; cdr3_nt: TGCAGCGTTGAAGAAGGAAAGTATTCGGGCTACACCTTC; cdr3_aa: CSVEEGKYSGYTF
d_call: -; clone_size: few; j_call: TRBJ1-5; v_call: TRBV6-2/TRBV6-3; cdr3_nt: TGTGCCAGCAGTTACCGGGGGAGGGGCAATCAGCCCCAGCATTTT; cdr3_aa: CASSYRGRGNQPQHF
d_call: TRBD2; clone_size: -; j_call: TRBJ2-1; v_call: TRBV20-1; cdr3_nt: TGCAGTGCCACGGGGACTAGGGCCTCCTACAATGAGCAGTTCTTC; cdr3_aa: CSATGTRASYNEQFF
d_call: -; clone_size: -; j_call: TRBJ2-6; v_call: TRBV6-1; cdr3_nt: TGTGCCAGCAGTGAGGCAGCCAGCAGGACTGGGGCCAACGTCCTGACTTTC; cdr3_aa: CASSEAASRTGANVLTF
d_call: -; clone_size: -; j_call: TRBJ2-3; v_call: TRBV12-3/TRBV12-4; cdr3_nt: TGTGCCAGCAACGACATAGGGAGGACAGATACGCAGTATTTT; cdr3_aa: CASNDIGRTDTQYF
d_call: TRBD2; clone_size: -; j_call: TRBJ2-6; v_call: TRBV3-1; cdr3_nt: TGTGCCAGCAGCCATATAGCGGGGGCAGGCGGGGCCAACGTCCTGACTTTC; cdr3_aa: CASSHIAGAGGANVLTF
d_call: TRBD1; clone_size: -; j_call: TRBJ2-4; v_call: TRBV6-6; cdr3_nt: TGTGCCAGCAGGGACAGGGCGGCCAAAAACATTCAGTACTTC; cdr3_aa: CASRDRAAKNIQYF
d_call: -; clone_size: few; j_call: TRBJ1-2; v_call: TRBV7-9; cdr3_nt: TGTGCCAGCAGCCTCTCAAGGTTGTATGGCTACACCTTC; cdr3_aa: CASSLSRLYGYTF
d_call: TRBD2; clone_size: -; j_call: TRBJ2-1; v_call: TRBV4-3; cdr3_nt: TGCGCCAGCAGCCAAGGACTAGCGGGGGGGAGGTACAATGAGCAGTTCTTC; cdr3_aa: CASSQGLAGGRYNEQFF
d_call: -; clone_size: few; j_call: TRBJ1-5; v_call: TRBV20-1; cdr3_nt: TGCAGTGCTAGAACCCAGCGGAATAGCAATCAGCCCCAGCATTTT; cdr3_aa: CSARTQRNSNQPQHF
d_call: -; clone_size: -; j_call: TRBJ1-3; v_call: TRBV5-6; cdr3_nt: TGTGCCAGCAGCGAGGGTGGATTCTCTGGAAACACCATATATTTT; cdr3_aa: CASSEGGFSGNTIYF
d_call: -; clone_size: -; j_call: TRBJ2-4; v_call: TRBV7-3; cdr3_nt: TGTGCCAGCAGCTCCGAGCGGGCTCCTAACATTCAGTACTTC; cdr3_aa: CASSSERAPNIQYF
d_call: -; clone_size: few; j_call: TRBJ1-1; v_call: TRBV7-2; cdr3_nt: TGTGCCAGCAGCTTAGGGACACGCTCTGAAGCTTTCTTT; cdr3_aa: CASSLGTRSEAFF
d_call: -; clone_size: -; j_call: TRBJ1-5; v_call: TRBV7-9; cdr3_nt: TGTGCCAGCAGTCCCGGGCGGAGTTTAAGCAATCAGCCCCAGCATTTT; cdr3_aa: CASSPGRSLSNQPQHF
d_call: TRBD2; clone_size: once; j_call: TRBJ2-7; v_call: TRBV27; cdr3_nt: TGTGCCAGCAGTTTGGTGGGAGCGGGGGGCTACGAGCAGTACTTC; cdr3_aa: CASSLVGAGGYEQYF
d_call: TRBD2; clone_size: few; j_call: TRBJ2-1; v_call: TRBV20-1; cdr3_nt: TGCAGTGCTAGAGTAAATAGCGGGGGGAATTACAATGAGCAGTTCTTC; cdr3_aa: CSARVNSGGNYNEQFF
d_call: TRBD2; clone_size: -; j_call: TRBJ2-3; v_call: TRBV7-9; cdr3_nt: TGTGCCAGCAGCAAGGGACTAGCGGGAGTCCCGTATTTT; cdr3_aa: CASSKGLAGVPYF
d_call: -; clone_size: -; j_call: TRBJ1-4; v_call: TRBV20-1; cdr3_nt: TGCAGTGCTAGACCGCTGGGGTCTAATGAAAAACTGTTTTTT; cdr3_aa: CSARPLGSNEKLFF
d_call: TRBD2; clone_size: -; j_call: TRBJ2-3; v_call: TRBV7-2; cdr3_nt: TGTGCCAGCAGCTTCTCGACTAGCGGGAGACAGACAGATACGCAGTATTTT; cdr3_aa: CASSFSTSGRQTDTQYF
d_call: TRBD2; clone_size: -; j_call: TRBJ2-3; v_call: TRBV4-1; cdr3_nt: TGCGCCAGCAGCCAAGACGGACCTGGCGCTAGCGGGGGGGTGGGCACAGATACGCAGTATTTT; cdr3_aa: CASSQDGPGASGGVGTDTQYF
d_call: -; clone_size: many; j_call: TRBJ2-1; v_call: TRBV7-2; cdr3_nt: TGTGCCAGCAGCTTAGACAGGGCCTCCTACAATGAGCAGTTCTTC; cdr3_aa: CASSLDRASYNEQFF
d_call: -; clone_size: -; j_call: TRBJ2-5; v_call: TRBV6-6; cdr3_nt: TGTGCCAGCAGTTACTTCCCTCTGGACGGATCCTACAATGAGCAGTACTTC; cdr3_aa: CASSYFPLDGSYNEQYF
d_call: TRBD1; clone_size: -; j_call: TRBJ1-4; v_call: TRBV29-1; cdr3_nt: TGCAGCGTTGCAGGGACAGGGGCGCTGGGTGAAAAACTGTTTTTT; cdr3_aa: CSVAGTGALGEKLFF
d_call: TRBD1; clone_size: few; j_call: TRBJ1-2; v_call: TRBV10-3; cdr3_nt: TGTGCCATCAGTGAGCCGGGACAGGGGTATGGCTACACCTTC; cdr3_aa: CAISEPGQGYGYTF
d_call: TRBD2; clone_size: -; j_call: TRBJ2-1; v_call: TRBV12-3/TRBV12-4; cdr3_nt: TGTGCCAGCACCCTTTGGAGGAGGGGCGGACTAGCGGGGCTGGACTCCTACAATGAGCAGTTCTTC; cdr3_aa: CASTLWRRGGLAGLDSYNEQFF
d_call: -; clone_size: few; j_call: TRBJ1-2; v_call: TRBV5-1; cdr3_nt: TGCGCCAGCAGCCCGCGGATGGGGACCTATGGCTACACCTTC; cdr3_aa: CASSPRMGTYGYTF
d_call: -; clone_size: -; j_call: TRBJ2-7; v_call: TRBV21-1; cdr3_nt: TGTGCCAGCAGTTCCGGGGGGCTCAGGTACGAGCAGTACTTC; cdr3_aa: CASSSGGLRYEQYF
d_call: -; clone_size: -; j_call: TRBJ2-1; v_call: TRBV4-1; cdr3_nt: TGCGCCAGCAGCCAAGTCCCCAAACTAGCAGACAATGAGCAGTTCTTC; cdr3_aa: CASSQVPKLADNEQFF
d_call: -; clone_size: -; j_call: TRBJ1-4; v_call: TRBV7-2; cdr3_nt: TGTGCCAGCAGCTTAGCCGGACATTACCCTAATGAAAAACTGTTTTTT; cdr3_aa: CASSLAGHYPNEKLFF
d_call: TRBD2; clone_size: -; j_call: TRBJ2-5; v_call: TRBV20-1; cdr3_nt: TGCAGTGCTAGAGATAGACTAGCCGGAGAGACCCAGTACTTC; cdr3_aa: CSARDRLAGETQYF
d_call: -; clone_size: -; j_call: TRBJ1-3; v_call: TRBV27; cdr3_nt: TGTGCCAGCAGTCCAATCAGCACCGACTACTCTGGAAACACCATATATTTT; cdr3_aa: CASSPISTDYSGNTIYF
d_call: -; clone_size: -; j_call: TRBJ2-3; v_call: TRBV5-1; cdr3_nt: TGCGCCAGCAGCTTGAGGGCTAGTCAGAGTGATACGCAGTATTTT; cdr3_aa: CASSLRASQSDTQYF
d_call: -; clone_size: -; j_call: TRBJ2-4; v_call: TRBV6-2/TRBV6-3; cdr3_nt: TGTGCCAGCAGTTCGCTGCGGGACAAAAACATTCAGTACTTC; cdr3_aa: CASSSLRDKNIQYF
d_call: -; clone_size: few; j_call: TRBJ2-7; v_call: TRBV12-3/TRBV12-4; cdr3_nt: TGTGCCAGCACCCATACGGGGAATGAGCAGTACTTC; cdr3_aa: CASTHTGNEQYF
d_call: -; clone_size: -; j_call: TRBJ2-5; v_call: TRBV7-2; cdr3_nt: TGTGCCAGCAGCTTAGAGCGGGTCTCATGGACCCAGTACTTC; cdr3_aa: CASSLERVSWTQYF
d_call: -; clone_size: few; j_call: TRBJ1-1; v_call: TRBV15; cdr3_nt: TGTGCCACCAGCGCGGGGGCGGGAGGCAACACTGAAGCTTTCTTT; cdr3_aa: CATSAGAGGNTEAFF
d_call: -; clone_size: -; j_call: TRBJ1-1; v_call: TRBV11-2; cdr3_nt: TGTGCCAGCAGCTTAGGAATAGACGGACCCATGAACACTGAAGCTTTCTTT; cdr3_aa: CASSLGIDGPMNTEAFF
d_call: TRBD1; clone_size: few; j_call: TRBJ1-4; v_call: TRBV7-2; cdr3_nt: TGTGCCAGCAGCTTAGGAGGGGGCGCGCTTAATGAAAAACTGTTTTTT; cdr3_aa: CASSLGGGALNEKLFF
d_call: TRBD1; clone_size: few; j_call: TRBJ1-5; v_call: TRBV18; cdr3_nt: TGTGCCAGCTCAGAAGGGGACAGGAAGGGCAATCAGCCCCAGCATTTT; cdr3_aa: CASSEGDRKGNQPQHF
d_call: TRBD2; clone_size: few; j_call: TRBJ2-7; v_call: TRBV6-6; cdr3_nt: TGTGCCAGCAGTAAAGCTAGCGGGAGGTCGTACGAGCAGTACTTC; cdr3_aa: CASSKASGRSYEQYF
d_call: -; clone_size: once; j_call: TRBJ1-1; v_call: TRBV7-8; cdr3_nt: TGTGCCAGCAGTGGCAGATCTATGAACACTGAAGCTTTCTTT; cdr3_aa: CASSGRSMNTEAFF
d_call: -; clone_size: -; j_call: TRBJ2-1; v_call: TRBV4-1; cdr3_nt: TGCGCCAGCAGCCAAGAAGTGTGTTTTGGACAGAGATACAATGAGCAGTTCTTC; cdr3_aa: CASSQEVCFGQRYNEQFF
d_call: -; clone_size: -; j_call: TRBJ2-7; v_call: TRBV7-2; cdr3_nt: TGTGCCAGCAGCTTCCAGCTGGACGGAGGAACTTTAAGGGAGCAGTACTTC; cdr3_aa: CASSFQLDGGTLREQYF
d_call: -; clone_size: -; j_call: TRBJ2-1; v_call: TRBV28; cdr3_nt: TGTGCCAGCAGTTTTCACGACTGGAAAGAGACCCAGTTCTTC; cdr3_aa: CASSFHDWKETQFF
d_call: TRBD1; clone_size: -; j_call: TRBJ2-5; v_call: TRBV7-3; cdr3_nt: TGTGCCAGCAGCCCAGACAGGGATCTAGAGACCCAGTACTTC; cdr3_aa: CASSPDRDLETQYF
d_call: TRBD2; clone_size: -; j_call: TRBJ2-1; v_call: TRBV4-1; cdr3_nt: TGCGCCAGCAGCACCACTGTTTTAGCGGGAGAAGTGAATGAGCAGTTCTTC; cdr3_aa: CASSTTVLAGEVNEQFF
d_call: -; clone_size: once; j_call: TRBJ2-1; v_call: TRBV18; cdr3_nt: TGTGCCAGCTCACCACCCAGCGGACTTTTTAGGAATGAGCAGTTCTTC; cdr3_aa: CASSPPSGLFRNEQFF
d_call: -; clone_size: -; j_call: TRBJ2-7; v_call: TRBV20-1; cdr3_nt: TGCAGTGCTAGAGGCGGGGTGAATCCCTACGAGCAGTACTTC; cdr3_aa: CSARGGVNPYEQYF
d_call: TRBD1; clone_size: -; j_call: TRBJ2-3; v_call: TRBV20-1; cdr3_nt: TGCAGTGCTAGTCGGACAGGGCGAGGCACAGATACGCAGTATTTT; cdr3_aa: CSASRTGRGTDTQYF
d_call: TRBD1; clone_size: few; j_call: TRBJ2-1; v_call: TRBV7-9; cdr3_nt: TGTGCCAGCAGACCAGTACAGGGGCCCCCCATCAATGAGCAGTTCTTC; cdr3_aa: CASRPVQGPPINEQFF
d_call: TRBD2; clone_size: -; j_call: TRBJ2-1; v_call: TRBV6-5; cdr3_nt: TGTGCCAGCAACCGACTAGCGGGAGAGGGCTACAATGAGCAGTTCTTC; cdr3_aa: CASNRLAGEGYNEQFF
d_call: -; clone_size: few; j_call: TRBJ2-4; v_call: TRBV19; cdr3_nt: TGTGCCAGTGCAAACCGAGGGGGAATGAACATTCAGTACTTC; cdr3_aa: CASANRGGMNIQYF
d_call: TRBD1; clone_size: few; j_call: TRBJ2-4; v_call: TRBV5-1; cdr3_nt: TGCGCCAGCAGCCTCCAGGGACAGGCCGCCAAAAACATTCAGTACTTC; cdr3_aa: CASSLQGQAAKNIQYF